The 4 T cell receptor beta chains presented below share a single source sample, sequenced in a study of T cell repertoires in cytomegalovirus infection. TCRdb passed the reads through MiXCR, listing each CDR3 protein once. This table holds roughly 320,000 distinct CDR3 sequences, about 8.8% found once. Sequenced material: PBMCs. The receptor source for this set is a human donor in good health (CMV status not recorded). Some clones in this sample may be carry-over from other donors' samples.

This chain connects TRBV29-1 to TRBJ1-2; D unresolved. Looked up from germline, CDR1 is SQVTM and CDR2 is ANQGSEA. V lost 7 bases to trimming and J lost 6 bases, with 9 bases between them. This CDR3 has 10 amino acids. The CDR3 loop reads CSAFQNGYTF. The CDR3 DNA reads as TGCAGCGCATTCCAGAATGGCTACACCTTC.

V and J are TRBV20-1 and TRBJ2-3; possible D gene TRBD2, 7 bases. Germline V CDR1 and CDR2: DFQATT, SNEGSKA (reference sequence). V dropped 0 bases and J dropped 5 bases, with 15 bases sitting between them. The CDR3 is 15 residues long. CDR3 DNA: TGCAGTGCTAGAGACCCTCGGGGGGCAGTAGATACGCAGTATTTT. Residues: CSARDPRGAVDTQYF.

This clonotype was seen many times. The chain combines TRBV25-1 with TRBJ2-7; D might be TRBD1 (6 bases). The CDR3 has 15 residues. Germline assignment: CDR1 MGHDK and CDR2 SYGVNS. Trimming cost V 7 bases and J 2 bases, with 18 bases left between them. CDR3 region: CASKRAGVATYEQYV. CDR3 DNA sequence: TGTGCCAGCAAAAGAGCAGGGGTGGCGACCTACGAGCAGTACGTC.

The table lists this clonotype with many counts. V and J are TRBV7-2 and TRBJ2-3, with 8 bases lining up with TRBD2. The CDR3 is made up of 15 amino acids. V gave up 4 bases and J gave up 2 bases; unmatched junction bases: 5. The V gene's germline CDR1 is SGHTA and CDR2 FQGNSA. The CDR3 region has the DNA TGTGCCAGCAGCTGGATAGCGGGGACCACAGATACGCAGTATTTT. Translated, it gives CASSWIAGTTDTQYF.